The 2 T cell receptor beta chains below come from one sample, sequenced in a study of naive and memory T cell subsets (dated by TCRdb to 2015 to 2018). The library was built by means of UMI-ligation and nested PCR. For sequencing, an Illumina MiSeq was employed. The beta constant-region primer was an equimolar mix of two oligonucleotides covering both TRBC1 and TRBC2. The ligated cDNA went through four rounds of PCR with nested alpha and beta constant-region primers together with the SP2 primer. TCRdb applied fastp at Q25 and MiXCR to the public reads, then kept only in-frame beta chains. For every CDR3 protein sequence, its rows merge into one entry that carries the most common genes and DNA. This sample holds 20,000 to 25,000 distinct CDR3 sequences; roughly 10% were observed only once. The ten largest account for about 20% of the sample. Sequencing used central memory CD8+ T cells from blood. In light of the paper, this sample's cell subset or site label describes: central memory, CD45RA- CD27+. These receptors all stem from a human donor in good health.

In its sample, this clonotype was seen many times. J is TRBJ1-2 and V is TRBV10-2; D gene unclear. CDR3 length equals 14 residues. Germline CDR1 and CDR2: WSHSY and SAAADI. The V and J ends lost 2 bases and 4 bases respectively, with 11 bases between them. The DNA for the CDR3 is TGCGCCAGCAGTGAGGGATCCGGAAGCTATGGCTACACCTTC. Protein sequence: CASSEGSGSYGYTF.

This clonotype was detected many times. CDR3 nucleotides: TGCGCCAGCAGCGGGACAGGGGAAACTGAAGCTTTCTTT. It translates to CASSGTGETEAFF. This sequence joins TRBV5-1 and TRBJ1-1; TRBD1 matches 10 bases. Germline trimming cut 4 bases from V and 5 bases from J; bases unmatched to any gene: 2. The CDR3 runs to 13 residues. CDR1 is SGHRS and CDR2 is YFSETQ in the germline V gene.